The clone carrying this TCR beta chain has just a few counts. Its antigen remains unidentified. The sample belongs to a study of CD8 T cells in ankylosing spondylitis. General study results and limits: Earlier reports found some motif variants in synovial fluid and blood in reactive arthritis. Typical of ankylosing spondylitis blood, it appeared, was a TCR beta motif of under 10 highly homologous variants. Reportedly, significant enrichment of disease-linked clones occurred in matched ankylosing spondylitis synovial fluid. Disease-linked clones were CD8+ and relatively rare in peripheral blood.

In TCRdb, the 5' RACE reads were re-called with MiXCR into one record per CDR3 protein. Among fewer than 450,000 distinct CDR3 sequences listed, about 15% were seen once. Germline lookup yields CDR1 KGHSH and CDR2 LQKENI. The V and J ends lost 2 bases and 2 bases respectively, with 8 bases between them. The CDR3 totals 14 residues. This chain connects TRBV18 to TRBJ2-3; D unresolved. Material for sequencing was blood, either unsorted or a sorted T cell fraction (not recorded which). This TCR was recovered from a male donor with ankylosing spondylitis. The DNA of the CDR3 is TGTGCCAGCTCACCAGAGACGTCCACAGATACGCAGTATTTT. It yields the protein CASSPETSTDTQYF.